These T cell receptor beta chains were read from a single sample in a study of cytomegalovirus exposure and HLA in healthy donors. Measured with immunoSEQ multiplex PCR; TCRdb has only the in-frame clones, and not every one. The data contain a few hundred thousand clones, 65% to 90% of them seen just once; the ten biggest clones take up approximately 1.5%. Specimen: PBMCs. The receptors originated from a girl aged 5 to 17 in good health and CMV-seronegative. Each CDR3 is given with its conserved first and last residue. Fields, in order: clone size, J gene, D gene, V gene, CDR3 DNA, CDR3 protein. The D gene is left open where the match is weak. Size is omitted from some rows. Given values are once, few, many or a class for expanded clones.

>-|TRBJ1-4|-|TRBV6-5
TGTGCCAGCAGTTGGGTAGTCAGGGATCCTGAAAAACTGTTTTTT
CASSWVVRDPEKLFF
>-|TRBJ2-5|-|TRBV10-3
TGTGCCATCAGCCGAGAGGGAGAGACCCAGTACTTC
CAISREGETQYF
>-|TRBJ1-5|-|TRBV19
TGTGCCAGTACTCCCCCCGGGCAGCGGGCGCAGCCCCAGCATTTT
CASTPPGQRAQPQHF
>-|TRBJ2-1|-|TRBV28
TGTGCCAGCAGTTATCAGGGTAGCTCCTACAATGAGCAGTTCTTC
CASSYQGSSYNEQFF
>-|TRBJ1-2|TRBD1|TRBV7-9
TGTGCCAGCAGCGTCTCAGGGGGCTCCTCCTATGGCTACACCTTC
CASSVSGGSSYGYTF
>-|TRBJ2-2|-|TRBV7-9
TGTGCCAGCAGCCCAGGGCCGGCGGGGCCCACCGGGGAGCTGTTTTTT
CASSPGPAGPTGELFF
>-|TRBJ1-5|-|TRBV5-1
TGCGCCAGCAGCTTGGTGGGGGGGAGCAATCAGCCCCAGCATTTT
CASSLVGGSNQPQHF
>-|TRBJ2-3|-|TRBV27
TGTGCCAGCAGTTTTTTGACAGATTTCACAGATACGCAGTATTTT
CASSFLTDFTDTQYF
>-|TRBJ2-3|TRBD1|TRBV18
TGTGCCAGCTCACCCATGCCCCGGACAGGGCGGGTCACAGATACGCAGTATTTT
CASSPMPRTGRVTDTQYF
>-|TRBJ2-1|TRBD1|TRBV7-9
TGTGCCAGCAGCCCCCACCCTCCGGGACAGGGTAGGAATGAGCAGTTCTTC
CASSPHPPGQGRNEQFF
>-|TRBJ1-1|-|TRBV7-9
TGTGCCAGCAGCTTAGATTTAGGGGCCAGGAACACTGAAGCTTTCTTT
CASSLDLGARNTEAFF
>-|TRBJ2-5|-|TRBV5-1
TGCGCCAGCAGCTTGGCCGAAGGGGTGACGGAGACCCAGTACTTC
CASSLAEGVTETQYF
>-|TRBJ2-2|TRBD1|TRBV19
TGTGCCAGTAATGACAGGGGGCCTAACACCGGGGAGCTGTTTTTT
CASNDRGPNTGELFF
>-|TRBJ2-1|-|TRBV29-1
TGCAGCGTTGAAGAGGGCCGTCAGGCAAGGGAGCAGTTCTTC
CSVEEGRQAREQFF
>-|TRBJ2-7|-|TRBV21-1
TGTGCCAGCAGCAAAAGAGGGCTCAGCAGGGGCGGGCCGGGCGAGCAGTACTTC
CASSKRGLSRGGPGEQYF
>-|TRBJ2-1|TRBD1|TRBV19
TGTGCCAGTAGCCTGGGACAGGGAACCCACAATGAGCAGTTCTTC
CASSLGQGTHNEQFF
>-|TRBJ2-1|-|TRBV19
TGTGCCAGTAGTAAAAGGCGGAATGAGCAGTTCTTC
CASSKRRNEQFF
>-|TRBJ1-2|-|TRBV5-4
TGTGCCAGCAGCTTATCAGGGTCGAACTATGGCTACACCTTC
CASSLSGSNYGYTF
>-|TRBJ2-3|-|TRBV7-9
TGTGCCAGCCAGCGTGAGTCAGATACGCAGTATTTT
CASQRESDTQYF
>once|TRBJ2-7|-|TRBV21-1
TGTGCCACGACGGCGCCGGCGGGGGGGAGGTACGAGCAGTACTTC
CATTAPAGGRYEQYF
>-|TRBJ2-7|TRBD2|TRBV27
TGTGCCAGCAGTTTTAGCACTAGCGGAAGCTCCTACGAGCAGTACTTC
CASSFSTSGSSYEQYF
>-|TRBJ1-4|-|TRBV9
TGTGCCAGCAGCGTAGGGGACAATAATGAAAAACTGTTTTTT
CASSVGDNNEKLFF
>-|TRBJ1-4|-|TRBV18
TGTGCCAGCTCACCACCGGGCAGGAAGCACGCAACTAATGAAAAACTGTTTTTT
CASSPPGRKHATNEKLFF
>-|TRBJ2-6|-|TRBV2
TGTGCCAGCAGTCGACAGGTCTCTGGGGCCAACGTCCTGACTTTC
CASSRQVSGANVLTF
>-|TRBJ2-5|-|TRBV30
TGTGCCTGGTCCCCCTGGGGACTTGGAGAGACCCAGTACTTC
CAWSPWGLGETQYF
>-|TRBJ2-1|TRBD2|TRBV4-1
TGCGCCAGCAGCGCCATAGCGGGGGGGGCCAATTACTACAATGAGCAGTTCTTC
CASSAIAGGANYYNEQFF
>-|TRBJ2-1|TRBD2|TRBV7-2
TGTGCCAGCAGCTTGCGGGGGAGCTCCTACAATGAGCAGTTCTTC
CASSLRGSSYNEQFF
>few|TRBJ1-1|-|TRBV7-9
TGTTCCAGCAGCTTAGGGACTAACGGACGGCTTGAAGCTTTCTTT
CSSSLGTNGRLEAFF
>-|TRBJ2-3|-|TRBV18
TGTGCCAGCTCACCATTGGCGACAGCGGATACGCAGTATTTT
CASSPLATADTQYF
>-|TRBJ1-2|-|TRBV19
TGTGCCAGTAGCCTCTCTTCCACAGGAAACTATGGCTACACCTTC
CASSLSSTGNYGYTF
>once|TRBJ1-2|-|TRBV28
TGTGCCAGCAGAGCGACAGCTAACTATGGCTACACCTTC
CASRATANYGYTF
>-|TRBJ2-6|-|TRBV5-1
TGCGCCAGTTGGATGACAGAACCGGGCCCCCCTGGGGCCAACGTCCTGACTTTC
CASWMTEPGPPGANVLTF
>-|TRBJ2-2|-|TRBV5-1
TGCGCCAGCAGCTTGGATCCGGGGGTGACTGGCGGGGAGCTGTTTTTT
CASSLDPGVTGGELFF
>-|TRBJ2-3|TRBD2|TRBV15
TGTGCCACCAGCGGCCGGACCTCTAGCGGGAGCACAGATACGCAGTATTTT
CATSGRTSSGSTDTQYF
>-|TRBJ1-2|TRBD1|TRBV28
TGTGCCAGCAGGGGTAGGACAGGCAGAACTAACTATGGCTACACCTTC
CASRGRTGRTNYGYTF
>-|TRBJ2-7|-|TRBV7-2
TGTGCCAGCAGCTTAGCGGCGACTAGTCCCTACGAGCAGTACTTC
CASSLAATSPYEQYF
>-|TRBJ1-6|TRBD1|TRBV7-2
TGTGCCAGCAGCACCACCGGGACAGGGGGATCACCCCTCCACTTT
CASSTTGTGGSPLHF
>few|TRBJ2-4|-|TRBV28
TGTGCCAGCAGTTCGGAGGGTTGGATTCAGTACTTC
CASSSEGWIQYF
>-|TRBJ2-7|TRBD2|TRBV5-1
TGCGCCAGCAGCTTGGTGAAGACTAGCGGGGGGGCTGTCTACGAGCAGTACTTC
CASSLVKTSGGAVYEQYF
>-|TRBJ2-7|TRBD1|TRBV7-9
TGTTCCAGCAGCCCCAGGGACAGGGGGCCTATCTACGAGCAGTACTTC
CSSSPRDRGPIYEQYF
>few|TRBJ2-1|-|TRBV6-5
TGTGCCAGCAGTCGACAGGCTTACAATGAGCAGTTCTTC
CASSRQAYNEQFF